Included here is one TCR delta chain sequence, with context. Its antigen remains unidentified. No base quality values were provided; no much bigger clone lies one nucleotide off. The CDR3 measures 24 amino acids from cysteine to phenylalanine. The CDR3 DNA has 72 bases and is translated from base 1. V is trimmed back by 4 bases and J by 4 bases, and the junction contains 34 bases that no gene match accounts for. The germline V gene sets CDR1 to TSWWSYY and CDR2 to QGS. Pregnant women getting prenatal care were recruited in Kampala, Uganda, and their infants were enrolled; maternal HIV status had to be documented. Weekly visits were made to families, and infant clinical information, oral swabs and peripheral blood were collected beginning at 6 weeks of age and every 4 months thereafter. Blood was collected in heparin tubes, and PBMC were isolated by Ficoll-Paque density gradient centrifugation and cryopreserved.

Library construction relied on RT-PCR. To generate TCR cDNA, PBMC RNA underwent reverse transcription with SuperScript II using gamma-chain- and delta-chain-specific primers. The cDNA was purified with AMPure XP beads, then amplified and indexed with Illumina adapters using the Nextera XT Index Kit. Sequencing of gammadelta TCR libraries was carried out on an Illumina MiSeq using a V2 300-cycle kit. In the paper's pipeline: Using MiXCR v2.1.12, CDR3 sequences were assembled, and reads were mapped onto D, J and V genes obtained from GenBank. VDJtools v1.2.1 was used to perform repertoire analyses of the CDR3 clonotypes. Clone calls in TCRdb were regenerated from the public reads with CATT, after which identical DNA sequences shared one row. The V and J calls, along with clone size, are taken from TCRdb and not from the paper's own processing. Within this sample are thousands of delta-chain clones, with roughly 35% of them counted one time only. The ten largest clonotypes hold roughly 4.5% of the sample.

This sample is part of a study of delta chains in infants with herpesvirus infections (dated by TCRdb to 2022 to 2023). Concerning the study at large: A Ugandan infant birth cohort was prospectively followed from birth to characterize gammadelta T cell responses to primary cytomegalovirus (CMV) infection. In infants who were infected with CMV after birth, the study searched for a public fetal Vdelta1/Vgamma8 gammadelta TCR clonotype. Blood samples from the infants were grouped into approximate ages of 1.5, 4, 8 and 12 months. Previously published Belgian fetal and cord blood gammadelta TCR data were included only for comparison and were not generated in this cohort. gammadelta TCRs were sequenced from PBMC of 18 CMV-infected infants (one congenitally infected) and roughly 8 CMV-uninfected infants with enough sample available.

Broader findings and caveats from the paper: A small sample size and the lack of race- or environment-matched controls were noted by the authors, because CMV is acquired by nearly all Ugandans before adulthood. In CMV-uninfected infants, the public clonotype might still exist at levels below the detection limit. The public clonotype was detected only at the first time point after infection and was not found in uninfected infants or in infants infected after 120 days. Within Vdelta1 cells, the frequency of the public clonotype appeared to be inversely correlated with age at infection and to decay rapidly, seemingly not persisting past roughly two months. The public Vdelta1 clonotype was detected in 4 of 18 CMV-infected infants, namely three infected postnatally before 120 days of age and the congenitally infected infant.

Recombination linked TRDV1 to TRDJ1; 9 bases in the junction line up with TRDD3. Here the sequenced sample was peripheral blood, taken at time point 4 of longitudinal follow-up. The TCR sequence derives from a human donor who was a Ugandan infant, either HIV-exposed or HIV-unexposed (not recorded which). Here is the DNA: TGTGCTCTTGGGGTCCCGGACCTTCCTCCCGCACCGATGTTTTACTGGGGGAATAGCGATAAACTCATCTTT. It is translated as CALGVPDLPPAPMFYWGNSDKLIF.